This is a list of T cell receptor beta chains from one sample in a study of patients and donors after allogeneic stem cell transplantation. MiXCR was run by TCRdb on the RT-PCR reads, yielding one entry per CDR3 protein. The sample contains hundreds of thousands of distinct CDR3 sequences, under 20% of which appear only once. What was sequenced was blood, either unsorted or a sorted T cell fraction (not recorded which). Every receptor here comes from a human donor who was either an allogeneic HSCT recipient or a stem cell or donor lymphocyte infusion donor (not recorded which). It is not recorded whose cells these are; they may come from a transplant donor. Both conserved end residues are part of each CDR3. Each record gives: J gene, clone size, D gene, V gene, CDR3 DNA, CDR3 protein. D genes are given only for firm matches. Size is omitted from some rows. Given values are once, few, many or a class for expanded clones.

TRBJ2-1 NA NA TRBV28 TGTGCCAGCAGTGCCTTTCCTAGGCCCGGAAATGAGCAGTTCTTC CASSAFPRPGNEQFF
TRBJ2-7 NA NA TRBV4-1 TGCGCCAGCAGCCAAGATGACAGGTACAACGAGCAGTACTTC CASSQDDRYNEQYF
TRBJ2-7 NA TRBD1 TRBV7-9 TGTGCCAGCAGCTTAGTTGGGACAGCCTGGGGATACGAGCAGTACTTC CASSLVGTAWGYEQYF
TRBJ1-1 few NA TRBV13 TGTGCCAGCAGCTACACCCAACAAAAGGGCACTGAAGCTTTCTTT CASSYTQQKGTEAFF
TRBJ2-2 NA NA TRBV5-1 TGCGCCAGCAGCAAAGGGGGGACCGGGGAGCTGTTTTTT CASSKGGTGELFF
TRBJ1-1 few NA TRBV20-1 TGCAGTGCTAGAGAGCGGGGTAACACTGAAGCCTTCTTT CSARERGNTEAFF
TRBJ2-7 NA NA TRBV20-1 TGCAGTGCTAGATCCCTTACCTACGAGCAGTACTTC CSARSLTYEQYF
TRBJ1-6 few TRBD1 TRBV12-3/TRBV12-4 TGTGCCAGCAGCAAACAGGGGGCTAGGAATTCACCCCTCCACTTT CASSKQGARNSPLHF
TRBJ1-6 NA NA TRBV20-1 TGCAGTGCTAGAGATCCTGGGGCGGGGACAAGCTCCTATAATTCACCCCTCCACTTT CSARDPGAGTSSYNSPLHF
TRBJ2-7 few TRBD2 TRBV12-3/TRBV12-4 TGTGCCAGCAGCCCGCATCGCAGGGGCTTGACTAGCGGCTCCTACGAGCAGTACTTC CASSPHRRGLTSGSYEQYF
TRBJ2-1 few TRBD1 TRBV12-3/TRBV12-4 TGTGCCAGCAGGTACCAAGACAGGGGTGGAAATGAGCAGTTCTTC CASRYQDRGGNEQFF
TRBJ1-2 few NA TRBV12-3/TRBV12-4 TGTGCCAGCAGGTTAGGGCCGGGAGACTATGGCTACACCTTC CASRLGPGDYGYTF
TRBJ2-6 once NA TRBV6-5 TGTGCCAGCAGTTTGACAAGCTCTGGGGCCAACGTCCTGACTTTC CASSLTSSGANVLTF
TRBJ1-2 NA TRBD1 TRBV12-3/TRBV12-4 TGTGCCAGCAGTTCGTTGACAGGGGGCGGGGATGGCTACACCTTC CASSSLTGGGDGYTF
TRBJ1-3 few NA TRBV15 TGTGCCACCAGCAGAGATCGACCCTCTGGAAACACCATATATTTT CATSRDRPSGNTIYF
TRBJ1-6 NA NA TRBV13 TGTGCCAGCAGCTTAACTGACTCCCGTGGACCCCTCCACTTT CASSLTDSRGPLHF
TRBJ1-1 few NA TRBV5-1 TGCGCCAGCAGCTTGGACCCGGACAGTGGCACTGAAGCTTTCTTT CASSLDPDSGTEAFF
TRBJ2-5 NA NA TRBV6-5 TGTGCCAGCAGTTACGCCCAGGGCCGTGGTGGGAGTCGAGAGACCCAGTACTTC CASSYAQGRGGSRETQYF
TRBJ2-7 few NA TRBV20-1 TGCAGTGCTAGGGACGTCGTCTACGAGCAGTACTTC CSARDVVYEQYF
TRBJ1-5 NA NA TRBV7-2 TGTGCCAGCAGCCCGACAGGTCGAAAGGGGGATCAGCCCCAGCATTTT CASSPTGRKGDQPQHF
TRBJ2-2 NA NA TRBV10-3 TGTGCCATCAGTGGTGGCTTTACCGGGGAGCTGTTTTTT CAISGGFTGELFF
TRBJ2-3 NA TRBD2 TRBV11-2 TGTGCCAGCAGCGTATTTTCTAGCGGGAGTAATACAGATACGCAGTATTTT CASSVFSSGSNTDTQYF
TRBJ1-6 NA NA TRBV12-3/TRBV12-4 TGTGCCAGCAGTTTACGGGGGGCAGGTAATTCACCCCTCCACTTT CASSLRGAGNSPLHF
TRBJ1-2 few TRBD1 TRBV5-1 TGCGCCAGCAGGCCCGCTGGCGGGACAGGAAGTGGCTATGGCTACACCTTC CASRPAGGTGSGYGYTF
TRBJ2-4 NA NA TRBV11-2 TGTGCCAGCAGCCTGCTAATAGGGGTCATTCAGTACTTC CASSLLIGVIQYF
TRBJ2-3 many TRBD1 TRBV12-3/TRBV12-4 TGTGCCAGCAAAGAGCGGGGACAGGGGTATAAGGATACGCAGTATTTT CASKERGQGYKDTQYF
TRBJ2-3 many NA TRBV2 TGTGCCAGCAGACGAGGGACATCTTCGAACACAGATACGCAGTATTTT CASRRGTSSNTDTQYF
TRBJ1-6 few NA TRBV5-1 TGCGCCAGCAGAAGGGGTTTAGATTCACCCCTCCACTTT CASRRGLDSPLHF
TRBJ1-1 few NA TRBV4-3 TGCGCCAGCAGCCAAGGGGTGGGGGCGAGGAACACTGAAGCTTTCTTT CASSQGVGARNTEAFF
TRBJ1-5 few NA TRBV20-1 TGCAGTGCCTCCTACTCGACACGGAGAAATAGCAATCAGCCCCAGCATTTT CSASYSTRRNSNQPQHF